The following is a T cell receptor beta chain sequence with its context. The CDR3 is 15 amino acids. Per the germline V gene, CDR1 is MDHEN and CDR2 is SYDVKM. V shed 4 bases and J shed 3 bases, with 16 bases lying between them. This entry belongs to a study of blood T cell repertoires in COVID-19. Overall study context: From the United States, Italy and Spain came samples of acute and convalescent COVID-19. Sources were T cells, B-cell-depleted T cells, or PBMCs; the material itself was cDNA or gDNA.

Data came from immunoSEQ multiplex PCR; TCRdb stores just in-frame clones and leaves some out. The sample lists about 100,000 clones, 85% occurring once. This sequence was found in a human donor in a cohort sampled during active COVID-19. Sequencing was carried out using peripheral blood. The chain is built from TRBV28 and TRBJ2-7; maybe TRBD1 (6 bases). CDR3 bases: TGTGCCAGCAGTTACCCGTCCAGGGGTCGCTACGAGCAGTACTTC. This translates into CASSYPSRGRYEQYF.